The 25 T cell receptor beta chains listed next were all sequenced from one sample in a study of response to subunit inactivated influenza vaccine. TCRdb processed the RT-PCR reads anew with MiXCR; each CDR3 protein has one entry. This repertoire shows roughly 190,000 distinct CDR3 sequences, approximately 15% found once; its top ten account for 26%. The sequences come from CD8+ T cells sorted from PBMCs, collected roughly 5 days after vaccination. The receptors derive from a man aged 45-60 years who received an inactivated influenza vaccine.

This clonotype has only a few counts. The J gene is TRBJ2-2, the V gene TRBV2, with D uncertain. V shed 2 bases and J shed 7 bases, with 14 bases lying between them. The CDR3 totals 15 residues. Per germline, CDR1 SNHLY and CDR2 FYNNEI. The CDR3: CASSERARSSGELFF. The CDR3 DNA reads TGTGCCAGCAGTGAACGGGCGCGATCTAGCGGGGAGCTGTTTTTT.

This chain uses TRBV7-9 with TRBJ1-1; the D is unclear. The length of the CDR3 is 14 residues. Per germline, CDR1 SEHNR and CDR2 FQNEAQ (reference sequence). V gave up 5 bases and J gave up 2 bases, with 12 bases separating them. CDR3 in amino acids: CASSIDPGNTEAFF. In DNA form, the CDR3 reads TGTGCCAGCAGCATCGATCCGGGTAACACTGAAGCTTTCTTT.

The chain employs TRBV4-3 and TRBJ2-7; D not resolved. CDR1 is LGHNA and CDR2 is YSLEER in the germline V gene. The ends were cut back, 0 bases at V and 3 bases at J, with 12 bases in the middle. The CDR3 has 15 residues. CDR3 DNA sequence: TGCGCCAGCAGCCAAGATCTACTGAAAGACTACGAGCAGTACTTC. This encodes CASSQDLLKDYEQYF.

This clonotype showed up just a few times. The V and J genes are TRBV12-3 or TRBV12-4 and TRBJ2-5; maybe TRBD2 (7 bases). This CDR3 has 14 amino acids. The V end was cut by 5 bases, the J end by 5 bases, with 15 bases between. The CDR3 region is CASSKTGGRETQYF. The CDR3 DNA reads as TGTGCCAGCAGTAAAACGGGGGGCCGGGAGACCCAGTACTTC.

The chain joins TRBV11-1 to TRBJ2-5, with 8 bases lining up with TRBD1. The CDR3 has 19 residues. Looked up from germline, CDR1 is SGHAT and CDR2 is FQDESV (reference sequence). Trimming took 2 bases from V and 5 from J; bases not matched to a gene: 19. DNA for the CDR3: TGTGCCAGCAGCTTATTCGAAGATGGGACAGGACAATATGTGGAGACCCAGTACTTC. The encoded protein is CASSLFEDGTGQYVETQYF.

The chain combines TRBV20-1 with TRBJ2-1; 9 bases map to TRBD2. The CDR3 runs to 17 residues. J lost 6 bases, V lost 1 base, and 13 bases had no gene match. Germline CDR1 and CDR2: DFQATT and SNEGSKA (reference sequence). The CDR3 here is CSARGFLAGDLGNEQFF. The CDR3 bases are TGCAGTGCTAGAGGCTTCTTAGCGGGAGACCTCGGCAATGAGCAGTTCTTC.

The chain recombines TRBV4-2 with TRBJ1-2, with 9 positions matching TRBD1. Germline V gene sequence: CDR1 LGHNA, CDR2 YNFKEQ. The CDR3 loop spans 15 amino acids. V lost 0 bases, J lost 5 bases, and 4 bases stayed unmatched. The CDR3 DNA follows: TGTGCCAGCAGCCAAGAAACAGGGGGCGCTTATGGCTACACCTTC. Amino acid sequence: CASSQETGGAYGYTF.

This clonotype was found a few times. The rearrangement links TRBV3-1 to TRBJ2-7, with 8 bases matching TRBD1. V lost 3 bases to trimming and J lost 6 bases; unmatched junction nucleotides: 4. The CDR3 runs 13 residues. The germline gives CDR1 LGHDT, CDR2 YNNKEL (reference sequence). CDR3 amino acids: CASSHRQGREQYF. The CDR3 bases are TGTGCCAGCAGCCATCGACAGGGGCGCGAGCAGTACTTC.

This clonotype appeared a few times. V gene TRBV7-6 combines with J gene TRBJ2-7; weak D call: TRBD2 (5 bases). CDR3 length equals 14 residues. Trimming removed 1 base at V and 5 bases at J, with 12 bases between. Germline V CDR1 and CDR2: SGHVS, FNYEAQ. CDR3 nucleotide sequence: TGTGCCAGCAGCTTAGGGCCAGGAGGTGACGAGCAGTACTTC. Amino acid sequence: CASSLGPGGDEQYF.

This clonotype was counted only a few times. The chain joins TRBV5-6 to TRBJ2-2, with D possibly TRBD2 on 5 matching bases. The CDR3 is 16 residues long. V was clipped by 0 bases and J by 4 bases, with 13 bases between them. Per the germline V gene, CDR1 is SGHDT and CDR2 is YYEEEE. CDR3 nucleotide sequence: TGTGCCAGCAGCTTGGCCACCTTGGGGAGCACCGGGGAGCTGTTTTTT. Its protein is CASSLATLGSTGELFF. Together with reference TRBV5-6 and TRBJ2-2, the CDR3 gives the full variable domain: DAGVTQSPTHLIKTRGQQVTLRCSPKSGHDTVSWYQQALGQGPQFIFQYYEEEERQRGNFPDRFSGHQFPNYSSELNVNALLLGDSALYLCASSLATLGSTGELFFGEGSRLTVL.

This chain uses TRBV4-1 with TRBJ2-1; 10 bases line up with TRBD1. Losses at the gene ends were 0 bases for V and 5 bases for J; bases not matched to a gene: 22. The CDR3 has 22 amino acids. The V gene's germline CDR1 is MGHRA and CDR2 YSYEKL. The chain's CDR3 is CASSQDRGYRDRGGVGDNEQFF. In DNA form, the CDR3 reads TGCGCCAGCAGCCAAGATCGGGGGTACCGGGACAGGGGAGGGGTGGGGGACAATGAGCAGTTCTTC.

This clonotype was picked up a small number of times. The chain couples TRBV10-1 to TRBJ2-1; the D gene is possibly TRBD1 (6 bases). This CDR3 has 14 residues. Trimming pared 6 bases from V and 3 bases from J, leaving 12 bases between. Germline V lookup: CDR1 WNHNN, CDR2 SYGVQD (reference sequence). The CDR3 protein is CASSPSDSYNEQFF. The CDR3 DNA sequence: TGCGCCAGCAGCCCCTCGGACAGCTACAATGAGCAGTTCTTC.

The chain uses TRBV9 and TRBJ2-4, with a possible D match to TRBD1 (5 bases). The length of the CDR3 is 15 residues. Trimming removed 4 bases at V and 1 base at J, with 12 bases between. Germline V gives CDR1 SGDLS, CDR2 YYNGEE. CDR3 nucleotide sequence: TGTGCCAGCAGCCCTATCGGACACGCCAAAAACATTCAGTACTTC. The encoded protein is CASSPIGHAKNIQYF.

The rearrangement uses TRBV11-2 and TRBJ2-7; possibly TRBD1 or TRBD2 for D (5 bases each). CDR1 and CDR2 from the germline V gene are SGHAT and FQNNGV. With 5 bases removed from V and 4 bases from J, the gap between germline ends came to 18 bases. This CDR3 is built from 15 residues. The chain's CDR3 is CASSTPGPVLYEQYF. The CDR3 DNA follows: TGTGCCAGCAGCACCCCGGGACCTGTGCTTTACGAGCAGTACTTC.

In its sample, this clonotype was seen many times. The chain links TRBV20-1 to TRBJ1-5, with a possible D match to TRBD1 (5 bases). Germline loops: CDR1 DFQATT, CDR2 SNEGSKA (reference sequence). This CDR3 contains 13 residues. Trimming pared 0 bases from V and 4 bases from J, leaving 7 bases between. The CDR3 sequence: CSARDRENQPQHF. The CDR3 bases are TGCAGTGCTAGAGACAGGGAGAATCAGCCCCAGCATTTT.

The table lists this clonotype with a few counts. The chain carries TRBV10-3 and TRBJ2-1; the D gene is possibly TRBD2 (5 bases). Germline assignment: CDR1 ENHRY and CDR2 SYGVKD. V lost 3 bases, J lost 7 bases, and 7 bases lay in between. The CDR3 covers 12 residues. This chain's CDR3 is CAISERRNEQFF. The CDR3 nucleotides read TGTGCCATCAGTGAACGGAGGAATGAGCAGTTCTTC.

This clonotype appeared a few times. This chain connects TRBV9 to TRBJ2-3; 7 positions match TRBD2. The V and J ends lost 4 bases and 4 bases, in that order; junction bases with no gene match: 9. The V gene's germline CDR1 is SGDLS and CDR2 YYNGEE. This CDR3 is 15 amino acids long. CDR3 in DNA: TGTGCCAGCAGCCCCTCCGGGACTACAGCAGATACGCAGTATTTT. This codes for CASSPSGTTADTQYF. Combining the CDR3 with reference TRBV9 and TRBJ2-3 gives the whole variable domain DSGVTQTPKHLITATGQRVTLRCSPRSGDLSVYWYQQSLDQGLQFLIQYYNGEERAKGNILERFSAQQFPDLHSELNLSSLELGDSALYFCASSPSGTTADTQYFGPGTRLTVL.

This rearrangement joins TRBV25-1 to TRBJ2-1; 7 nucleotides match TRBD1. Germline CDR1 and CDR2: MGHDK and SYGVNS. Unmatched junction bases numbered 7, after V lost 5 bases and J lost 3 bases. There are 15 residues in the CDR3. CDR3 amino acids: CASSKGQLIYNEQFF. The CDR3, as DNA: TGTGCCAGCAGTAAGGGACAGCTCATCTACAATGAGCAGTTCTTC.

This clonotype has a handful of counts. CDR3 bases: TGTGCCAGCAGCTTTCCGAGTGGTGGAACTAACTATGGCTACACCTTC. Amino acid sequence: CASSFPSGGTNYGYTF. The J gene is TRBJ1-2, the V gene TRBV7-9; D gene unclear. The CDR3 has 16 residues. Between the trimmed V and J ends, which lost 3 bases and 0 bases, there was a span of 14 bases. Per the germline V gene, CDR1 is SEHNR and CDR2 is FQNEAQ (reference sequence).

This clonotype has more than one count but fewer than ten. The V call is TRBV6-1, the J call TRBJ1-2, with D unclear. The V gene lost 7 bases and the J gene lost 0 bases, with 9 bases spanning the gap. There are 13 residues in the CDR3. The germline CDR1 and CDR2 sequences are MNHNS and SASEGT. In DNA, the CDR3 is TGTGCCAGCAAAGAAGGGACTAACTATGGCTACACCTTC. Translating gives CASKEGTNYGYTF.

V and J are TRBV7-9 and TRBJ2-5; TRBD1 matches at 7 bases. The CDR3 totals 14 residues. Trimming took 0 bases from V and 5 from J; bases not matched to a gene: 3. In germline, CDR1 is SEHNR, CDR2 FQNEAQ (reference sequence). CDR3 loop: CASSLAYRGETQYF. In DNA, the CDR3 is TGTGCCAGCAGCTTAGCCTACAGGGGCGAGACCCAGTACTTC.

A note on this clonotype: The conserved phenylalanine or tryptophan normally closing the CDR3 is absent here, so this likely arose from a read error. No DNA is shown, since the ends of the CDR3 on it are uncertain; the CDR3 is the one TCRdb lists. V is TRBV14 and J is TRBJ2-5; TRBD1, the table's D call, was not compared with the DNA. Germline V gene lookup returns CDR1 SGHDN and CDR2 FVKESK. Counting both end residues, the CDR3 totals 12 amino acids. The CDR3 sequence is CARIGPNLSPRI.

CDR3 bases: TGTGCCAGCAGCTTACAGGGGTGGAGACAAGAGACCCAGTACTTC. Translation: CASSLQGWRQETQYF. V and J are TRBV11-2 and TRBJ2-5, with D possibly matching TRBD1 (6 bases). The CDR3 sequence is 15 residues long. Trimming took off 2 bases at V and 2 bases at J, with 12 bases between the two ends. Germline V gene sequence: CDR1 SGHAT, CDR2 FQNNGV.

This clonotype was picked up a small number of times. The V gene is TRBV12-3 or TRBV12-4, the J gene TRBJ1-2; weak D call: TRBD1 (5 bases). The CDR3 is 15 amino acids. V was trimmed by 3 bases and J by 7 bases, leaving 18 bases between them. CDR3 coding DNA: TGTGCCAGCAGTTTGTCCTATGGGGACGGTTCTGGCTACACCTTC. It encodes CASSLSYGDGSGYTF.

The V call is TRBV24-1, the J call TRBJ1-2; no reliable D call. The CDR3 length is 11 residues. The V end lost 4 bases, the J end lost 5 bases, and 4 bases lay between the germline ends. Germline CDR1 KGHDR, CDR2 SFDVKD. The CDR3 is CATSEGYGYTF. DNA of the CDR3: TGTGCCACCAGTGAAGGGTATGGCTACACCTTC.